The present TCR beta chain was sequenced within a study of T cells in Graves' hyperthyroidism and ophthalmopathy. The investigators amplified TCR beta CDR3 regions from RNA transcripts. TCR CDR3 regions were first amplified by RT-PCR with HTBI primers. TCRdb redid the calling of the multiplex PCR reads with MiXCR, one entry per CDR3 protein. This table holds about 560,000 distinct CDR3 sequences, approximately 15% found once. This sample holds PBMCs from about 9.3 ml fresh peripheral blood. The CDR3 totals 14 residues. J lost 5 bases, V lost 4 bases, and 4 bases had no gene match. Looked up from germline, CDR1 is MDHEN and CDR2 is SYDVKM. This clonotype was observed at least ten times.

Sequencing used blood. The sequence derives from a young woman with Graves' hyperthyroidism. The chain recombines TRBV28 with TRBJ2-1; 8 bases line up with TRBD1. CDR3: CASSWTGLHNEQFF. The CDR3 region has the DNA TGTGCCAGCAGTTGGACAGGGTTACACAATGAGCAGTTCTTC.